What follows describes a single TCR beta chain. The antigen is undetermined. Unique molecular identifiers were incorporated during preparation of the TCRbeta library. TCRdb processed the PCR reads anew with MiXCR; each CDR3 protein has one entry. This sample has 100,000 to 150,000 distinct CDR3 sequences, with roughly 23% found just once. The data were taken from a study of T-cell reconstitution after alpha-beta-depleted transplantation in children. Overall study results and limits: Newly produced T cells mostly provided counts and TCRbeta diversity after one year, as hyperexpanded clones declined. Certain patients had high TCRbeta diversity at day 60, and it came from recipient T cells and thymic progenitors that survived.

V dropped 2 bases and J dropped 9 bases, with 9 bases sitting between them. Germline V lookup: CDR1 SGDLS, CDR2 YYNGEE. This CDR3 comprises 12 residues. Material: PBMCs, mostly from graft donor cells, obtained 180 days after TCRalphabeta/CD19-depleted stem cell transplant. This TCR came from a male patient between 2 and 10 years old who had a stem cell transplant for chronic granulomatous disease, so the T cells may come from the graft donor. J is TRBJ2-1 and V is TRBV9, with no clear D. CDR3 in amino acids: CASSVMGPEQFF. As DNA, the CDR3 is TGTGCCAGCAGCGTTATGGGTCCTGAGCAGTTCTTC.